What follows are 2 T cell receptor beta chains derived from one specimen sequenced in a study of cytomegalovirus exposure and HLA in healthy donors. The PCR ran on 60 Vbeta and 13 Jbeta primers. This table comes from immunoSEQ multiplex PCR, and its TCRdb copy is limited to in-frame clones, with some not included. The top ten clones hold about 6.3% of a sample with approximately 110,000 clones, over 80% of them seen once. Sequencing used PBMCs. The receptors derive from a man in his late teens or twenties in good health and CMV-seronegative.

This clone was recorded only once. The rearrangement joins TRBV6-4 to TRBJ2-6; D is possibly TRBD2 (5 bases). The germline V gene has CDR1 MRHNA and CDR2 SNTAGT. This CDR3 is 18 amino acids long. The germline V and J ends were trimmed by 4 bases and 0 bases, with 16 bases remaining between them. The CDR3: CASSVNPGYSSGANVLTF. The CDR3 DNA sequence: TGTGCCAGCAGTGTTAATCCGGGGTACAGCTCTGGGGCCAACGTCCTGACTTTC.

The chain employs TRBV27 and TRBJ2-7; 10 bases are shared with TRBD2. The CDR3 contains 15 residues. Looked up from germline, CDR1 is MNHEY and CDR2 is SMNVEV (reference sequence). The junction had 10 bases not matched to a gene; V was cut back by 5 bases and J by 6 bases. CDR3 nucleotide sequence: TGTGCCAGCAGTCCCCTGCGGCTAGCGGGAGTCGAGCAGTACTTC. This translates into CASSPLRLAGVEQYF.